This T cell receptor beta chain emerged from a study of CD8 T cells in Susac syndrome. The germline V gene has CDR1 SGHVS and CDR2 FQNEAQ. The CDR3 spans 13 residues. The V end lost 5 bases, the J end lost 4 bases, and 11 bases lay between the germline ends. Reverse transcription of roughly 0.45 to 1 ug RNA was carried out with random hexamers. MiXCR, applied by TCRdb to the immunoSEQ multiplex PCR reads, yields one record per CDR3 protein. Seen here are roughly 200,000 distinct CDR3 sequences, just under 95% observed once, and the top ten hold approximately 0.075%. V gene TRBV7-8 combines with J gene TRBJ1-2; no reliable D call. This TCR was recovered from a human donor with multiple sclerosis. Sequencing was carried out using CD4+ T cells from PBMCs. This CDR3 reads CASSRLAIYGYTF. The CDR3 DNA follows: TGTGCCAGCAGCCGCTTGGCGATCTATGGCTACACCTTC.